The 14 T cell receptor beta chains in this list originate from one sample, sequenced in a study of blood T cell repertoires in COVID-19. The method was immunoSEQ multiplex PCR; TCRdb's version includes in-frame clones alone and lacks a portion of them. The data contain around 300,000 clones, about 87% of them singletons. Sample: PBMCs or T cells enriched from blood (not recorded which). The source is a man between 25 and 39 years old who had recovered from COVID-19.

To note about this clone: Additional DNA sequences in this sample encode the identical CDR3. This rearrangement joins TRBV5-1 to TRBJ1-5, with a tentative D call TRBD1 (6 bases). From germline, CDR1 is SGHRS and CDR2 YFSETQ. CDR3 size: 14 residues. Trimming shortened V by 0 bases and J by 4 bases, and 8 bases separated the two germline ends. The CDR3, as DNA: TGCGCCAGCAGCTTGGAAGGGGGTAATCAGCCCCAGCATTTT. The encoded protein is CASSLEGGNQPQHF.

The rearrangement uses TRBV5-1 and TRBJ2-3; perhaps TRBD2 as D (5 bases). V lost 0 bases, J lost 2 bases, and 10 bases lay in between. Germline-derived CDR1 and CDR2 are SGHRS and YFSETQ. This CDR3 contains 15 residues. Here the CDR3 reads CASSLVGVSTDTQYF. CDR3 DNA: TGCGCCAGCAGCTTGGTCGGGGTTTCCACAGATACGCAGTATTTT.

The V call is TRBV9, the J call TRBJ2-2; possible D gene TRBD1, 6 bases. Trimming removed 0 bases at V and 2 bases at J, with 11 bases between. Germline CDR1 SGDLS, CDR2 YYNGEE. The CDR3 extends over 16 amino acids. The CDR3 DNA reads TGTGCCAGCAGCGTAGGGGTAGGGGGAAACACCGGGGAGCTGTTTTTT. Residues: CASSVGVGGNTGELFF.

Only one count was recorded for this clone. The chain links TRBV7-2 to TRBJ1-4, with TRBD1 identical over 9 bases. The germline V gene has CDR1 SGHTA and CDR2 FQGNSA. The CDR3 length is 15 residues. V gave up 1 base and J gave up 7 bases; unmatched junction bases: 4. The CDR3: CASSLVMDRGEKLFF. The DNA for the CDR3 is TGTGCCAGCAGCTTAGTAATGGACAGGGGTGAAAAACTGTTTTTT.

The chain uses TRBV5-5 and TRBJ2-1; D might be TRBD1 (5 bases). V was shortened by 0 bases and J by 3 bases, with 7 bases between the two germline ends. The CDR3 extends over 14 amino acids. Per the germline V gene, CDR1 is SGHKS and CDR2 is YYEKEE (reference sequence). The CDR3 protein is CASSLADNYNEQFF. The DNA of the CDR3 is TGTGCCAGCAGCTTGGCGGACAACTACAATGAGCAGTTCTTC.

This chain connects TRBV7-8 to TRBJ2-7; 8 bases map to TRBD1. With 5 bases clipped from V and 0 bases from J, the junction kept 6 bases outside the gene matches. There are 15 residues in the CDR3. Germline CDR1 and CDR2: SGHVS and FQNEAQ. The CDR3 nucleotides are TGTGCCAGCAGCCCCGGGACAGGTTACTCCTACGAGCAGTACTTC. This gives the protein CASSPGTGYSYEQYF.

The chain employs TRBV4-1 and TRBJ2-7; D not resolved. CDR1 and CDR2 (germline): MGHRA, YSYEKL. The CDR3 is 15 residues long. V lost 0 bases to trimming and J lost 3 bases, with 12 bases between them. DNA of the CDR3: TGCGCCAGCAGCCAAGATGCACACTACCTCTACGAGCAGTACTTC. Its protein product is CASSQDAHYLYEQYF.

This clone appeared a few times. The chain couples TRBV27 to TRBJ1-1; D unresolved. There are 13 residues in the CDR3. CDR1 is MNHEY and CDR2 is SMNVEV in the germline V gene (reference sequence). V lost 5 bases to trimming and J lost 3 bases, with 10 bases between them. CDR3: CASSARSYTEAFF. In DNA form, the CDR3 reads TGTGCCAGCAGTGCCAGATCCTACACTGAAGCTTTCTTT.

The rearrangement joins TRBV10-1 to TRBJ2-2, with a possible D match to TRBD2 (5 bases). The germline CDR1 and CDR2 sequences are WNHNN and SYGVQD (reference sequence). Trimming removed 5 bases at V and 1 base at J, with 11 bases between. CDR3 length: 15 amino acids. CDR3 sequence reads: CASSPRAGNTGELFF. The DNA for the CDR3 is TGCGCCAGCAGTCCAAGGGCGGGGAACACCGGGGAGCTGTTTTTT.

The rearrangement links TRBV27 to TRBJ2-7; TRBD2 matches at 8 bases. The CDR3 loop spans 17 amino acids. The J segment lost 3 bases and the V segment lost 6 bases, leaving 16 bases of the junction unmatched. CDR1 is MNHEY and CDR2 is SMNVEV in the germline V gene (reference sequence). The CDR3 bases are TGTGCCAGCAGATACCCTGCGGGGGGATCCATACTCTACGAGCAGTACTTC. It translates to CASRYPAGGSILYEQYF.

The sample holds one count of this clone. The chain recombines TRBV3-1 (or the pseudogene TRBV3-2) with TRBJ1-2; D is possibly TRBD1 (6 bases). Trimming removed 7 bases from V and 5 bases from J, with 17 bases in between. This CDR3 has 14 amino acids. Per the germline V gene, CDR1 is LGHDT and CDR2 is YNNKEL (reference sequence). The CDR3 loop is CASNSQGRGYGYTF. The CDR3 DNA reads TGTGCCAGCAACTCACAGGGTAGGGGGTATGGCTACACCTTC.

CDR3 in DNA: TGTGCCAGCAGCCAAGTGTCAGGAATTGGGGAGCTGTTTTTT. Translating gives CASSQVSGIGELFF. This chain links TRBV3-1 (or the pseudogene TRBV3-2) with TRBJ2-2, with D uncertain. V gave up 1 base and J gave up 8 bases, with 11 bases separating them. Germline V gives CDR1 LGHDT, CDR2 YNNKEL (reference sequence). The CDR3 is 14 residues long.

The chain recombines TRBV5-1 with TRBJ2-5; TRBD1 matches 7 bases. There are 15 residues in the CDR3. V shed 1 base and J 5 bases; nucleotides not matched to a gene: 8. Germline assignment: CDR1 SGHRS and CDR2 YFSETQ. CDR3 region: CASSLTRQGSETQYF. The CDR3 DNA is TGCGCCAGCAGCTTGACCAGACAGGGTTCGGAGACCCAGTACTTC. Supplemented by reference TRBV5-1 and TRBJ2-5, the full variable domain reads KAGVTQTPRYLIKTRGQQVTLSCSPISGHRSVSWYQQTPGQGLQFLFEYFSETQRNKGNFPGRFSGRQFSNSRSEMNVSTLELGDSALYLCASSLTRQGSETQYFGPGTRLLVL.

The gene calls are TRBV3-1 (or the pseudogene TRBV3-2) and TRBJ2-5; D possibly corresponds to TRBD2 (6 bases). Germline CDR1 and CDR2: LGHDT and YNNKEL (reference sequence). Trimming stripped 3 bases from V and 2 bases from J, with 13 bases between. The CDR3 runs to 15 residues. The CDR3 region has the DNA TGTGCCAGCAGCCATCCTGGGACTGCACAAGAGACCCAGTACTTC. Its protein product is CASSHPGTAQETQYF.